This TCR beta chain was documented in a study of blood T cell repertoires in COVID-19 (dated by TCRdb to 2020 to 2022). In the study overall: The collaborator samples originated in the United States, Italy and Spain and spanned the acute and convalescent phases of COVID-19. Deeply sampled blood TCRbeta repertoires from subjects exposed to, actively infected with, or recovered from COVID-19 were included in the dataset. The prospective study material was composed of cDNA or gDNA derived from T cells, B-cell-depleted T cells, or PBMCs. The repertoires were made available in a free public database intended to serve as a resource for research on the immune response to SARS-CoV-2. Samples came from the ongoing ImmuneRACE study (first 160 participants) plus 1,254 subjects from 6 global collaborators. Nearly every sample came with metadata listing a de-identified subject ID, COVID-19 status, age in years and sex. Where available, HLA class I and class II types were taken from metadata supplied by the sample provider and were not determined by assay-based typing.

The immunoSEQ Assay, a bias-controlled multiplex PCR, was used to amplify TCRbeta CDR3 regions from genomic DNA. The authors' analysis ran thus. The number of nucleated cells in each sample was estimated by amplification of reference gene primers within the assay. Sequence reads were collapsed and filtered to measure the absolute abundance of every unique TCRbeta CDR3 rearrangement. For each sample, productive Simpson clonality was calculated as the square root of Simpson's diversity index across productive rearrangements. Here the immuneACCESS table is served through TCRdb, limited to in-frame sequences with V and J called. Missing clones are a known gap in these copies; in checked studies unresolved V genes cover under half, and the rest lacks a known reason. The V and J calls and the clone size are those of that table, but D and trimming were determined from the DNA. The sample includes around 280,000 clones, with around 90% observed a single time. The top ten clonotypes cover about 1.7% of the sample.

This clone was detected a few times. Its antigen has not been determined. Per-nucleotide qualities are absent, and no much larger clonotype sits a single base away. Enrolling through a virtual design, the prospective study's participants ranged in age from roughly 18 to 89 years and lived across some 22 United States geographic areas. To assign participants to cohorts, the prospective study relied on clinical history that participants themselves reported in a screening survey and a study questionnaire. In the prospective study, whole blood, serum and a nasopharyngeal or oropharyngeal swab were collected from each participant by mobile phlebotomists. Participants in the prospective study had the option to provide additional blood draws and questionnaires over a 2-month period. Before DNA extraction, prospective study blood samples were shipped either frozen or at room temperature. Measured from the cysteine to the phenylalanine, the CDR3 is 18 residues long. The sequence is cut down to CDR3 DNA, 54 bases in frame from base 1. Clipping removes 4 bases from V and 1 base from J, with 6 as the unmatched junction base count. According to the germline V gene, CDR1 reads KGHSH and CDR2 reads LQKENI.

What the study reported, not specific to this receptor: The quantity of clinical and demographic metadata differed by source and by participant and was supplied without curation.

The TCR originated in a woman in her late teens or twenties with acute COVID-19. Sequenced input: PBMCs or T cells enriched from blood (not recorded which). The chain is encoded by TRBV18 joined to TRBJ2-6, with 11 middle bases fitting TRBD1. The CDR3 reads CASSRSGTGGSGANVLTF. The DNA sequence is TGTGCCAGCTCACGTTCCGGGACAGGGGGATCTGGGGCCAACGTCCTGACTTTC.